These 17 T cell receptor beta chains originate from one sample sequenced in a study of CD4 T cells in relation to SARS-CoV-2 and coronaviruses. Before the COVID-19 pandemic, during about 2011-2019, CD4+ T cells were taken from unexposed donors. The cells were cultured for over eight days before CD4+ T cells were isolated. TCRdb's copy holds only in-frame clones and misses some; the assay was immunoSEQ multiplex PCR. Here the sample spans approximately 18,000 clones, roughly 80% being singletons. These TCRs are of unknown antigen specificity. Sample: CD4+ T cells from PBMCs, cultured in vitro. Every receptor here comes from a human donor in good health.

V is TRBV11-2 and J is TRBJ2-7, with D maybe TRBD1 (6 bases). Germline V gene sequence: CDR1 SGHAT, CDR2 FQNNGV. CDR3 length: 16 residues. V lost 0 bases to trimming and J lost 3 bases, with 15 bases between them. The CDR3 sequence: CASSLDIREGGYEQYF. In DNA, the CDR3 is TGTGCCAGCAGCTTAGATATCAGGGAAGGGGGCTACGAGCAGTACTTC.

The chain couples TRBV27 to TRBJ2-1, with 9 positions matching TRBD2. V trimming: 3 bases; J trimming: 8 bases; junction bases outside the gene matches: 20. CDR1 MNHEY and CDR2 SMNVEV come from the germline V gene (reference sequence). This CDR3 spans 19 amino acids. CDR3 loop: CASSFTPPFSGRGRDEQFF. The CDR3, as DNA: TGTGCCAGCAGTTTCACGCCGCCCTTTAGCGGGAGAGGGAGGGATGAGCAGTTCTTC.

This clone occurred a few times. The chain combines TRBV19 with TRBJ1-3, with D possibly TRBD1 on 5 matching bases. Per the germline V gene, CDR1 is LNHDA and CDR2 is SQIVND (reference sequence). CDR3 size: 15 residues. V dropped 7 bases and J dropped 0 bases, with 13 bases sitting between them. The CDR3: CASNVQVNSGNTIYF. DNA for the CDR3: TGTGCCAGTAACGTACAGGTCAACTCTGGAAACACCATATATTTT.

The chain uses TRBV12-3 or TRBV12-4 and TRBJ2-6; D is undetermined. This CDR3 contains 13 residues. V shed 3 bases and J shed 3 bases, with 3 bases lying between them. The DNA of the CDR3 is TGTGCCAGCAGTTTGTATGGGGCCAACGTCCTGACTTTC. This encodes CASSLYGANVLTF.

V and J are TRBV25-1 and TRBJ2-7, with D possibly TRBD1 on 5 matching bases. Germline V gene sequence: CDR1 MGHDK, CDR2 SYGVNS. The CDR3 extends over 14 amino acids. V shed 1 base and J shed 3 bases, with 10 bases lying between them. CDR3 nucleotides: TGTGCCAGCAGTGAATCGATCCAGGGCTACGAGCAGTACTTC. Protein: CASSESIQGYEQYF.

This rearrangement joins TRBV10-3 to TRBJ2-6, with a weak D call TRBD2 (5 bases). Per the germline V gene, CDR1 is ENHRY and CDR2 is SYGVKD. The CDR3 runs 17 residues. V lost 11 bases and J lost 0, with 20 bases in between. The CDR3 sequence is CAAKGGSFLSGANVLTF. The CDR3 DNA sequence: TGTGCCGCCAAGGGCGGGTCTTTCCTCTCTGGGGCCAACGTCCTGACTTTC.

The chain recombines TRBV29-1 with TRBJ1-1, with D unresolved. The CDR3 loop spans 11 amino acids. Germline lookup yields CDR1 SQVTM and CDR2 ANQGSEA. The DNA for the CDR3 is TGCAGAGGAGAGGGGAACACTGAAGCTTTCTTT. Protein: CRGEGNTEAFF.

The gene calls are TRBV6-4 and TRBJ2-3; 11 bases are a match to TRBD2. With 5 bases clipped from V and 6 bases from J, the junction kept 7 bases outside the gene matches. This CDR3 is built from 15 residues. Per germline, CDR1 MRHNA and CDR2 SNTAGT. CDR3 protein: CASSSLAGAGDTQYF. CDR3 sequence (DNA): TGTGCCAGCAGTTCACTAGCGGGAGCCGGGGATACGCAGTATTTT.

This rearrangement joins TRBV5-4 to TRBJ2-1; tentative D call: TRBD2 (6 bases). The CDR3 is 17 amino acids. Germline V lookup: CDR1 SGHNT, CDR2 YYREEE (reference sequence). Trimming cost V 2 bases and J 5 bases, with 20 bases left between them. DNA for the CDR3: TGTGCCAGCAGCTTTAGCATCAGGGCGGGGTTCAACAATGAGCAGTTCTTC. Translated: CASSFSIRAGFNNEQFF.

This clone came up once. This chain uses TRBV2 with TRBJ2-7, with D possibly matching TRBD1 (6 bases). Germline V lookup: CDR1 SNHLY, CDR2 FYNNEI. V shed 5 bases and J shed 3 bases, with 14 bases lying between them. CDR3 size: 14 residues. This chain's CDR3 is CASSIRDTFYEQYF. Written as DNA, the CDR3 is TGTGCCAGCAGTATCCGGGACACCTTCTACGAGCAGTACTTC.

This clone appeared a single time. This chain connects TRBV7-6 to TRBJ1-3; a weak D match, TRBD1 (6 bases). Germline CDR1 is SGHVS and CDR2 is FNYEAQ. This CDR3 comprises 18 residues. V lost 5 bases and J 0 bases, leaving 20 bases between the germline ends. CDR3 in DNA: TGTGCCAGCAGCCCTATAAGGGGGGGAACCAGCTCTGGAAACACCATATATTTT. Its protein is CASSPIRGGTSSGNTIYF.

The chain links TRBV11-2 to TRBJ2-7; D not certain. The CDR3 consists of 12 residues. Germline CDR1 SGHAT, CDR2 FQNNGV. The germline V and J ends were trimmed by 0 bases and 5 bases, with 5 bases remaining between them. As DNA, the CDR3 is TGTGCCAGCAGCTTAGATAGGAACGAGCAGTACTTC. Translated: CASSLDRNEQYF.

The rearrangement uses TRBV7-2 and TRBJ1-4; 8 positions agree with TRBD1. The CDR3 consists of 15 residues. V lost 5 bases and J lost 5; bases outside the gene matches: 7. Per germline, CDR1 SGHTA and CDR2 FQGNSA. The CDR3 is CASSRDRSPNEKLFF. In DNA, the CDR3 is TGTGCCAGCAGCCGGGACAGGTCTCCCAATGAAAAACTGTTTTTT.

As DNA, the CDR3 is TGTGCCAGCTCCGAAGAGGACAGAAGATCACCCCTCCACTTT. Translation gives CASSEEDRRSPLHF. The J gene is TRBJ1-6, the V gene TRBV18, with D perhaps matching TRBD1 (6 bases). V lost 6 bases, J lost 10 bases, and 16 bases lay in between. Germline lookup yields CDR1 KGHSH and CDR2 LQKENI. This CDR3 comprises 14 residues.

CDR3: CASSSSGRGGDTQYF. The CDR3 DNA reads TGTGCCAGCAGTTCGAGCGGGAGGGGTGGAGATACGCAGTATTTT. The chain has TRBV7-7 and TRBJ2-3; 10 bases align to TRBD2. The CDR3 loop spans 15 amino acids. Looked up from germline, CDR1 is SSHAT and CDR2 is FNYEAQ (reference sequence). The V gene end was trimmed by 6 bases and the J gene end by 5 bases; junction bases not matched to a gene: 8. The whole variable domain, remainder taken from reference TRBV7-7 and TRBJ2-3, is GAGVSQSPRYKVTKRGQDVTLRCDPISSHATLYWYQQALGQGPEFLTYFNYEAQPDKSGLPSDRFSAERPEGSISTLTIQRTEQRDSAMYRCASSSSGRGGDTQYFGPGTRLTVL.

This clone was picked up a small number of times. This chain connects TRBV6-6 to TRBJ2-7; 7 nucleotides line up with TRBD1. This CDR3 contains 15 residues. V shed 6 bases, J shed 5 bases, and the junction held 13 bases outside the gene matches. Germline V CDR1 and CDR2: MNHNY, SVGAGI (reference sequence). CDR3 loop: CASRDVRDRLNEQYF. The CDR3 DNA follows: TGTGCCAGCAGGGACGTACGGGACAGACTTAACGAGCAGTACTTC.

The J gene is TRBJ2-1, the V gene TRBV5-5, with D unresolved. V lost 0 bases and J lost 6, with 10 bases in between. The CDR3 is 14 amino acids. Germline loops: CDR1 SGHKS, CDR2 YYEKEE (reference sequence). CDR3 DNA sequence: TGTGCCAGCAGCTTGGGGCTTAGCATCAATGAGCAGTTCTTC. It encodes CASSLGLSINEQFF.